This entry features one TCR beta chain sequence. Its specificity is not known. This sample is part of a study of T cell responses to AZD1222 COVID-19 vaccine. The CDR3 spans 14 residues. Germline lookup yields CDR1 SGDLS and CDR2 YYNGEE. The V gene end was trimmed by 0 bases and the J gene end by 4 bases; junction bases not matched to a gene: 3. Findings of the study overall: Spike was spanned by vaccine-associated CD4 TCRs, with dominance at 160-218 and 743-854. Donors skewed white British and female; clonal diversity was possibly underestimated.

TCRdb's copy holds only in-frame clones and misses some; the assay was immunoSEQ multiplex PCR. In the table there are 200,000 to 250,000 clones, roughly 91% of which are singletons. Here the sequenced sample was peripheral blood, taken on day 0 of MenACWY control vaccination. The sequence derives from an adult in good health. V is TRBV9 and J is TRBJ1-2, with 7 positions matching TRBD1. In nucleotides, the CDR3 is TGTGCCAGCAGCGTAGGAGGGACAGCCTATGGCTACACCTTC. This gives the protein CASSVGGTAYGYTF. The full variable domain, in which reference TRBV9 and TRBJ1-2 provide the parts outside the CDR3, is DSGVTQTPKHLITATGQRVTLRCSPRSGDLSVYWYQQSLDQGLQFLIQYYNGEERAKGNILERFSAQQFPDLHSELNLSSLELGDSALYFCASSVGGTAYGYTFGSGTRLTVV.